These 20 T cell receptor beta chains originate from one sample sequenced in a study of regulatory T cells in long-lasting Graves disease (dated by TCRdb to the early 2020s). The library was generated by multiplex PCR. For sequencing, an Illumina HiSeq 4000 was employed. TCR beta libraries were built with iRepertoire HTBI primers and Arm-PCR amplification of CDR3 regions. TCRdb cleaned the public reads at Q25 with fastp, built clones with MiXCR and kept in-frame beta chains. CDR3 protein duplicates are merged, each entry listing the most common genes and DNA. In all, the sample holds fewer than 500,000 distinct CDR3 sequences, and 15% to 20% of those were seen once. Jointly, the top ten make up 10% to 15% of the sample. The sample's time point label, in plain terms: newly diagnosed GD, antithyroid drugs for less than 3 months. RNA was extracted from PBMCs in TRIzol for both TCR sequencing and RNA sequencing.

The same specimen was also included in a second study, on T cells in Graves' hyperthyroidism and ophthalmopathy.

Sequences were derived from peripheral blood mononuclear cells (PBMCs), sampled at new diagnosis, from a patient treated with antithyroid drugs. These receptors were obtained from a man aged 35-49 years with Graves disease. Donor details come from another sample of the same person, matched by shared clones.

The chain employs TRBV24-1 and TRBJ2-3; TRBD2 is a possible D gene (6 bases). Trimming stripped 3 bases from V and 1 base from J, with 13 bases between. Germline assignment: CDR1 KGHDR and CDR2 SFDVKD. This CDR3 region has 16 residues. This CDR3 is CATSDPSGEGTDTQYF. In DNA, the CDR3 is TGTGCCACCAGTGATCCCTCGGGGGAAGGCACAGATACGCAGTATTTT.

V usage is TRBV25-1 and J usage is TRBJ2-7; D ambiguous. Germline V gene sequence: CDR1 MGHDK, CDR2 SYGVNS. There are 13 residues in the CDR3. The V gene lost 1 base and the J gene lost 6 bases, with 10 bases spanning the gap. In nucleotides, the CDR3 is TGTGCCAGCAGTGAATTTGAGATGGGCGAGCAGTACTTC. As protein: CASSEFEMGEQYF.

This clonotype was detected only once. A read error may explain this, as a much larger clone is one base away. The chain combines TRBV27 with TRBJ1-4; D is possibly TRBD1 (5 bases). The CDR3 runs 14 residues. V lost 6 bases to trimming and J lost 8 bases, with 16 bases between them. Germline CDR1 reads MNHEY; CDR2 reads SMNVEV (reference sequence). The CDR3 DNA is TGTGCCAGCAGCCGGACGGGATCAGGGGAAAAACTGTTTTTT. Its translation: CASSRTGSGEKLFF.

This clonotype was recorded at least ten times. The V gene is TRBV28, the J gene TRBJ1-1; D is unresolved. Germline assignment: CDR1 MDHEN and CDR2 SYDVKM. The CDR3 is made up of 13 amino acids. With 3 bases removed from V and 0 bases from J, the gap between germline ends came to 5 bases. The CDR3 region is CASSFVMNTEAFF. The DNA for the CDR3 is TGTGCCAGCAGTTTCGTTATGAACACTGAAGCTTTCTTT.

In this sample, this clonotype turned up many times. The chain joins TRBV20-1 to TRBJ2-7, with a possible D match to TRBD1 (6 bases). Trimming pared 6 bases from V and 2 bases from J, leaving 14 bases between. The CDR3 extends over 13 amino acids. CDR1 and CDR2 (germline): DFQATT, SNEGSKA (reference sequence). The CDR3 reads CSAEDRTAYEQYF. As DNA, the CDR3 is TGCAGTGCCGAAGACAGGACAGCCTACGAGCAGTACTTC.

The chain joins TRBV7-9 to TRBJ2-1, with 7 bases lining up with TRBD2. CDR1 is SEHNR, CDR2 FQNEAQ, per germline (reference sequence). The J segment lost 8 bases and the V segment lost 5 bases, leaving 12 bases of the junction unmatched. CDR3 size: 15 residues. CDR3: CASSRLLGGFDEQFF. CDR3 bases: TGTGCCAGCAGCCGTCTTCTCGGGGGGTTCGATGAGCAGTTCTTC.

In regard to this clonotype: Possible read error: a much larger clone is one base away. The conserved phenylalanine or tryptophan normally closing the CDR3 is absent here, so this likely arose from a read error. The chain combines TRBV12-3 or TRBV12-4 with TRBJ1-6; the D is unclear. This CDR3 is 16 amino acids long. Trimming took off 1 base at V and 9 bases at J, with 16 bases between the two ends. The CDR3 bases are TGTGCCAGCAGTTTAGAGATGGCGGCAGTCGGTTCACCCCTCCACCTT. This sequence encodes CASSLEMAAVGSPLHL.

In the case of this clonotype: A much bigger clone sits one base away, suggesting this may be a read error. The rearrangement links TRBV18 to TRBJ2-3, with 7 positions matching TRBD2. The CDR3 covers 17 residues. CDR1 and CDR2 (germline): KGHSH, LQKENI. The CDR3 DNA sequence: TGTGTCAGCTCACCCCTGCCCGGGGGGACTAGCACAGATACGCAGTATTTT. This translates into CVSSPLPGGTSTDTQYF.

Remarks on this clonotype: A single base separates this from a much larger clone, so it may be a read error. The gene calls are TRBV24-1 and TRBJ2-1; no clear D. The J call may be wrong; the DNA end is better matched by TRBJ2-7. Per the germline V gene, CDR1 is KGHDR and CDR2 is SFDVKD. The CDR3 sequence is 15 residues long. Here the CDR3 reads CATSDFRTATNEQYF. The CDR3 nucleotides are TGTGCCACCAGTGATTTCCGGACGGCGACCAATGAGCAGTACTTC.

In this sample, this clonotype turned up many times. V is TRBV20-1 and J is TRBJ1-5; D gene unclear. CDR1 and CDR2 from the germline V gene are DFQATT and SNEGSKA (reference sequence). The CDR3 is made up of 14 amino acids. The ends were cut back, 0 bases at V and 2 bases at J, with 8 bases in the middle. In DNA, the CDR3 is TGCAGTGCTAGAGATCTGCGGGGCAATCAGCCCCAGCATTTT. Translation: CSARDLRGNQPQHF.

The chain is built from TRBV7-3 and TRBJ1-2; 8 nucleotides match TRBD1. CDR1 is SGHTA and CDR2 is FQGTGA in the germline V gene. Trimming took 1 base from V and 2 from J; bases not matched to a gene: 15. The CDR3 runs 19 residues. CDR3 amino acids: CASSLSIWDRLEPNYGYTF. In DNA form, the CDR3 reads TGTGCCAGCAGCTTAAGTATTTGGGACAGGCTCGAGCCAAACTATGGCTACACCTTC.

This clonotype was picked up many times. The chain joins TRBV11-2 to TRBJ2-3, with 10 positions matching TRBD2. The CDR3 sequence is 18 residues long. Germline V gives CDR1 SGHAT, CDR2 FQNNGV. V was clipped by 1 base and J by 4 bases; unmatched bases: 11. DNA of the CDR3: TGTGCCAGCAGCTTAGGTAGGACTAGCGGAAGAGGGTCAGATACGCAGTATTTT. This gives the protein CASSLGRTSGRGSDTQYF.

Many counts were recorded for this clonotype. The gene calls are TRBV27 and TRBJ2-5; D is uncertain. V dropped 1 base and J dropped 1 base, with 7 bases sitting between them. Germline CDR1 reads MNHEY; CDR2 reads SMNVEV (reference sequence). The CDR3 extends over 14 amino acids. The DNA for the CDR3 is TGTGCCAGCAGTTTATGGGGTTTCCAAGAGACCCAGTACTTC. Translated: CASSLWGFQETQYF.

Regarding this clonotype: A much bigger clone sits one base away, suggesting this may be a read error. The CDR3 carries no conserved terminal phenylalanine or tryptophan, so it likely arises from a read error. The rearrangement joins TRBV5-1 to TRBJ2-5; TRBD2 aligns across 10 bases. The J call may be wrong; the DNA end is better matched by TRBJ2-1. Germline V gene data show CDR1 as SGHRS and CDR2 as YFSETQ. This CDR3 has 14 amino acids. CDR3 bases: TGCGCCAGCGGAACTAGCGGGGCAAACAATGAGCAGTTCCTC. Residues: CASGTSGANNEQFL.

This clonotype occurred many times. The CDR3 region is CASSDSDREIYNEQFF. The CDR3 nucleotides are TGTGCCAGCAGCGATTCCGACAGGGAGATTTACAATGAGCAGTTCTTC. The chain links TRBV2 to TRBJ2-1, with 7 bases lining up with TRBD1. CDR1 is SNHLY and CDR2 is FYNNEI in the germline V gene. This CDR3 is 16 amino acids long. The junction had 12 bases not matched to a gene; V was cut back by 6 bases and J by 4 bases.

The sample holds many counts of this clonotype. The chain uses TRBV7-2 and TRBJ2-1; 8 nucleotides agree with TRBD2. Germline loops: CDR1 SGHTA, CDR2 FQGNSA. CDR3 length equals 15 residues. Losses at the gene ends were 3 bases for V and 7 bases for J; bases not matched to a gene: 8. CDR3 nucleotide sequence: TGTGCCAGCAGCTTGTACGGGAGGGCCGGTAATGAGCAGTTCTTC. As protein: CASSLYGRAGNEQFF.

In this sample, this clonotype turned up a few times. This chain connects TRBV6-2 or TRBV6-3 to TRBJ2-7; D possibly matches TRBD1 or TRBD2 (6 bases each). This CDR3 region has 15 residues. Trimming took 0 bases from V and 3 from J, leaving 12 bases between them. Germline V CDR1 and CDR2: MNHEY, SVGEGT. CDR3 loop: CASSYSDRGLYEQYF. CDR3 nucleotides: TGTGCCAGCAGTTACTCGGACCGGGGGCTCTACGAGCAGTACTTC.

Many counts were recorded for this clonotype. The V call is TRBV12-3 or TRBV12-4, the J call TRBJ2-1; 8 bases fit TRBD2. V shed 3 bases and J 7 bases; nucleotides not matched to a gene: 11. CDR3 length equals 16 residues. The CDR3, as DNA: TGTGCCAGCAGTTTCCGGATAGCGGGATTCGGGAATGAGCAGTTCTTC. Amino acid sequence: CASSFRIAGFGNEQFF.

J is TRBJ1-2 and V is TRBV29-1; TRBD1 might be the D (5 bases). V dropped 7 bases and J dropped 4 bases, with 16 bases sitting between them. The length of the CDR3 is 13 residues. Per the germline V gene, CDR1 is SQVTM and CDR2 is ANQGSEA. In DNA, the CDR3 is TGCAGCGCCGTGGGGGGGGGGGTCTATGGCTACACCTTC. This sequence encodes CSAVGGGVYGYTF.

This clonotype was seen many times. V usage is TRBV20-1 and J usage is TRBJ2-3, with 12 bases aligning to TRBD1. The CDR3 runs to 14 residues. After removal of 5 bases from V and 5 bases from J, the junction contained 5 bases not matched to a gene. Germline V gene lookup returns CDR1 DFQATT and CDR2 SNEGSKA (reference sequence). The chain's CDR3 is CSAWDRGQRDTQYF. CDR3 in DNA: TGCAGTGCTTGGGACAGGGGGCAAAGAGATACGCAGTATTTT.